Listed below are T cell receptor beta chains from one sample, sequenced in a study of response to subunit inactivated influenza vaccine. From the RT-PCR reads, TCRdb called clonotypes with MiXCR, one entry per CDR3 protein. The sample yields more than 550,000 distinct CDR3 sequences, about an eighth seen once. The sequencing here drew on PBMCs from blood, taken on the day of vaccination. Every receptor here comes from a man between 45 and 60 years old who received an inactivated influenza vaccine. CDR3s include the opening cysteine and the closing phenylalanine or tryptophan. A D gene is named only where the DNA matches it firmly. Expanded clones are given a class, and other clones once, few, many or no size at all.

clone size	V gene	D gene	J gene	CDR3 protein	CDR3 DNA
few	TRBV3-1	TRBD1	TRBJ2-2	CASSQERCSVRDREYTGELFF	TGTGCCAGCAGCCAAGAGAGATGTAGTGTCAGGGACAGGGAATACACCGGGGAGCTGTTTTTT
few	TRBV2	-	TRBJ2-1	CASSADYWYNEQFF	TGTGCCAGCAGTGCCGACTACTGGTACAATGAGCAGTTCTTC
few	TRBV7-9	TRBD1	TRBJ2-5	CASSLPGTVETQYF	TGTGCCAGCAGCTTACCCGGGACAGTAGAGACCCAGTACTTC
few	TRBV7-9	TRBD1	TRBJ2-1	CASSIGQGSEQFF	TGTGCCAGCAGCATAGGACAGGGGAGTGAGCAGTTCTTC
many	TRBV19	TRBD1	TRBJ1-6	CASSRGQQSPLHF	TGTGCCAGTTCGAGGGGGCAGCAATCACCCCTCCACTTT
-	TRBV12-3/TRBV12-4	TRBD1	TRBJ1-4	CASSSPTGAIFEKLFF	TGTGCCAGCAGTTCGCCGACAGGGGCGATTTTTGAAAAACTGTTTTTT
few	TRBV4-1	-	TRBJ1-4	CASSHGTPNEKLFF	TGCGCCAGCAGCCATGGGACACCTAATGAAAAACTGTTTTTT
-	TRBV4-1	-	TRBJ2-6	CASSQVVTKAGANVLTF	TGCGCCAGCAGCCAAGTAGTAACCAAAGCTGGGGCCAACGTCCTGACTTTC
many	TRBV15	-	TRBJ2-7	CATSRDPSYEQYF	TGTGCCACCAGCAGAGATCCTTCCTACGAGCAGTACTTC
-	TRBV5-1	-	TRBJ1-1	CASSPRAGENTEAFF	TGCGCCAGCAGCCCCCGCGCAGGGGAGAACACTGAAGCTTTCTTT
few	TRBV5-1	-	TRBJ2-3	CASSLAEGARTDTQYF	TGCGCCAGCAGCTTGGCGGAGGGGGCCCGCACAGATACGCAGTATTTT
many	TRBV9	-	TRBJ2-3	CASSVVGTDTQYF	TGTGCCAGCAGCGTAGTTGGCACAGATACGCAGTATTTT
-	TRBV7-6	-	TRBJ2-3	CATGISITDTQYF	TGTGCTACCGGGATTAGCATTACAGATACGCAGTATTTT
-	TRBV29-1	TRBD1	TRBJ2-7	CSVRTGPYEQYF	TGCAGCGTTAGGACAGGTCCCTACGAGCAGTACTTC
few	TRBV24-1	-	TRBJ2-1	CATSDGTKNEQFF	TGTGCCACCAGTGATGGGACGAAGAATGAGCAGTTCTTC
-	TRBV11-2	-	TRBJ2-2	CASSLIRVGTGELFF	TGTGCCAGCAGCTTAATCAGGGTTGGGACCGGGGAGCTGTTTTTT
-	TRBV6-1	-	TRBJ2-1	CASREGVSSYNEQFF	TGTGCCAGCAGAGAGGGCGTTAGCTCCTACAATGAGCAGTTCTTC
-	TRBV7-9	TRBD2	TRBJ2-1	CASSLPGLAGSHEHFF	TGTGCCAGCAGCCTACCGGGACTAGCGGGGTCCCATGAGCATTTCTTC
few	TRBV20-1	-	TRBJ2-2	CSAMPGSVGELFF	TGCAGTGCTATGCCGGGGTCTGTTGGGGAGCTGTTTTTT
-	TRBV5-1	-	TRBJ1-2	CASTVDIPNYGYTF	TGCGCCAGCACAGTGGACATTCCTAACTATGGCTACACCTTC
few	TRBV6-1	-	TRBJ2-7	CASSDRGWPRYEQYF	TGTGCCAGCAGTGACAGGGGATGGCCACGGTACGAGCAGTACTTC
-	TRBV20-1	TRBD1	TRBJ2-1	CSAKTGGREQFF	TGCAGTGCTAAGACAGGGGGAAGGGAGCAGTTCTTC
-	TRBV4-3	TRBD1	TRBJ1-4	CASSQNRGGNEKLFF	TGCGCCAGCAGCCAGAACAGGGGCGGTAATGAAAAACTGTTTTTT
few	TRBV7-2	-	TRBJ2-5	CASSQIGFQETQYF	TGTGCCAGCAGCCAAATAGGGTTCCAAGAGACCCAGTACTTC
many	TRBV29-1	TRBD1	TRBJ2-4	CSVKRGQVSDIQYF	TGCAGCGTTAAACGCGGACAGGTTTCTGACATTCAGTACTTC
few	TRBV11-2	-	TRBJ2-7	CASSYTSYYEQYF	TGTGCCAGCAGTTACACCTCCTACTACGAGCAGTACTTC
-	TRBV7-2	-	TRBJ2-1	CASSPWGVNEQFF	TGTGCCAGCAGCCCCTGGGGCGTGAATGAGCAGTTCTTC
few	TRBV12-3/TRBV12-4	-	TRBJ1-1	CASSWGRTGGEAFF	TGTGCCAGCAGTTGGGGACGGACGGGGGGTGAAGCTTTCTTT
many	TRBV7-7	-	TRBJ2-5	CASSHEALETQYF	TGTGCCAGCAGCCACGAAGCCCTAGAGACCCAGTACTTC
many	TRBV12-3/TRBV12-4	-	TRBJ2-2	CASSFWGAGTGELFF	TGTGCCAGCAGTTTTTGGGGAGCGGGCACCGGGGAGCTGTTTTTT
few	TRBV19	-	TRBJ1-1	CASRLGAMNTEAFF	TGTGCCAGTAGGCTGGGGGCCATGAACACTGAAGCTTTCTTT
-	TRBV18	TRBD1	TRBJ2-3	CASSPPLQGASDTQYF	TGTGCCAGCTCACCACCGCTACAGGGGGCGTCAGATACGCAGTATTTT
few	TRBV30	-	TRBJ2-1	CACQLSPYNEQFF	TGTGCCTGCCAGCTAAGCCCCTACAATGAGCAGTTCTTC
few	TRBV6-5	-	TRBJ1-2	CASSYSTGANYGYTF	TGTGCCAGCAGTTACTCGACAGGCGCTAACTATGGCTACACCTTC
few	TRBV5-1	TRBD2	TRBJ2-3	CASRFLAGAGGTDTQYF	TGCGCCAGCAGGTTTCTAGCGGGAGCAGGGGGTACAGATACGCAGTATTTT
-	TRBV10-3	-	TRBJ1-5	CAITPGPDQPQHF	TGTGCCATCACCCCGGGCCCAGATCAGCCCCAGCATTTT
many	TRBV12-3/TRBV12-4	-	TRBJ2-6	CASSQTGSGANVLTF	TGTGCCAGCAGTCAAACAGGCTCTGGGGCCAACGTCCTGACTTTC
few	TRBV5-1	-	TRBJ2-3	CASSLDGYSTDTQYF	TGCGCCAGCAGCTTGGACGGATATAGCACAGATACGCAGTATTTT
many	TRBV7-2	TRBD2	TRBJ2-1	CASRPTSGAYNEQFF	TGTGCCAGCAGGCCTACTAGCGGGGCTTACAATGAGCAGTTCTTC
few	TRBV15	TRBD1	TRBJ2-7	CATSSRQGVGEQYF	TGTGCCACCAGCAGCCGACAGGGGGTTGGAGAGCAGTACTTC
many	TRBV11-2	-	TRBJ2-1	CASSSPGASYNEQFF	TGTGCCAGCTCCTCCCCGGGGGCGTCCTACAATGAGCAGTTCTTC